This note documents a single T cell receptor (beta chain) sequence. This sample was included in a study of blood T cell repertoires in COVID-19. Study details: Whether acute or convalescent, the COVID-19 samples came from the United States, Italy and Spain. The cDNA or gDNA used as material had been derived from T cells, B-cell-depleted T cells, or PBMCs.

Trimming stripped 4 bases from V and 0 bases from J, with 10 bases between. The V gene's germline CDR1 is MRHNA and CDR2 SNTAGT. The CDR3 sequence is 15 residues long. As originally analysed: Reference gene primer amplification gave estimated nucleated cell counts. Measured with immunoSEQ multiplex PCR; TCRdb has only the in-frame clones, and not every one. That table is the source of V, J and clone size, and D and trimming were worked out from the DNA. Of approximately 170,000 clones in the sample, around 90% were seen once. The sequenced material came from peripheral blood. The TCR sequence derives from a man between 60 and 70 years old with active or convalescent COVID-19. The chain combines TRBV6-4 with TRBJ2-1; tentative D call: TRBD1 (6 bases). In nucleotides, the CDR3 is TGTGCCAGCAGTGGGGACACGAGCTCCTACAATGAGCAGTTCTTC. Translated, it gives CASSGDTSSYNEQFF.